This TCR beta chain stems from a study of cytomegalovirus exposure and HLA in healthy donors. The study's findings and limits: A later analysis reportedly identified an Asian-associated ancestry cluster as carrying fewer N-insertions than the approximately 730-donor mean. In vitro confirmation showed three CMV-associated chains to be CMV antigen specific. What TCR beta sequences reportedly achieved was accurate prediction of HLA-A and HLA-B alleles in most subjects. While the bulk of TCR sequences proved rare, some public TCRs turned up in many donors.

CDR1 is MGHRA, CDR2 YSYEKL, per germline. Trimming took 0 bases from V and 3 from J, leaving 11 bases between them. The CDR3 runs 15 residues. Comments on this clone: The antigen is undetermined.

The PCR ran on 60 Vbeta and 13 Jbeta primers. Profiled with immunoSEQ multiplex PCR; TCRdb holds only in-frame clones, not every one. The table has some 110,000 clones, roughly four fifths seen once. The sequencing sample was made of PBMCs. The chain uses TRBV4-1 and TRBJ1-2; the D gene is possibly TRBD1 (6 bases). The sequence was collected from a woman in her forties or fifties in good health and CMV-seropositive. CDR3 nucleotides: TGCGCCAGCAGCCAAGATTCAACAGGGTACTATGGCTACACCTTC. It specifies CASSQDSTGYYGYTF.